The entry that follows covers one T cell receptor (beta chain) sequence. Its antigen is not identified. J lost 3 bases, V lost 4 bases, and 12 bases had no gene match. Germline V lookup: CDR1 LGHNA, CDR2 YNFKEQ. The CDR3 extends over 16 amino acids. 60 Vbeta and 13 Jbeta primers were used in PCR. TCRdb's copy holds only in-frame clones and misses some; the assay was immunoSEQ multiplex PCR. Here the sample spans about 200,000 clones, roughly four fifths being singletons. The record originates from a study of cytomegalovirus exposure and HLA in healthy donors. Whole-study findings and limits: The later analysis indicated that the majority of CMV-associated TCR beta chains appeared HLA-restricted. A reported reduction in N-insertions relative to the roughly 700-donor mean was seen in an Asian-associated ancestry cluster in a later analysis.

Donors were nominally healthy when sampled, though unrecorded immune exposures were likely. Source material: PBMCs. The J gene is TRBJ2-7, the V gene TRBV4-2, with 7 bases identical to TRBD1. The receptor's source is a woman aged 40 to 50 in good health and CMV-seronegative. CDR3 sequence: CASSPGGTVPLYEQYF. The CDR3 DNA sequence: TGTGCCAGCAGCCCCGGTGGGACAGTGCCCCTCTACGAGCAGTACTTC.